A selection of T cell receptor beta chains follows, all from one sample in a study of beta chain features in type 1 diabetes. Clones were read by immunoSEQ multiplex PCR, and TCRdb kept only the in-frame ones, dropping some. The sample gives roughly 300,000 clones, about 15% of which show up once; 5.5% to 7.5% is in the top ten. Material for sequencing was central memory CD4+ T cells from blood. These receptors were collected from a man under 40 in good health. Both conserved end residues are part of each CDR3. A D gene is named only where the DNA matches it firmly. Size is omitted from some rows. Given values are once, few, many or a class for expanded clones.

v_gene,abundance,d_gene,j_gene,CDR3nt,CDR3aa
TRBV7-3,.,.,TRBJ2-7,TGTGCCAGCAGCTTTTCGGGGAGCCGCGAGCAGTACTTC,CASSFSGSREQYF
TRBV9,.,TRBD2,TRBJ2-5,TGTGCCAGCAGCGTAGGAATCCAGCGGGGGATCGTAGAGACCCAGTACTTC,CASSVGIQRGIVETQYF
TRBV5-1,.,TRBD1,TRBJ1-6,TGCGCCAGCAGCTTGGTCCCGGGACAGGGGACGGGTTCACCCCTCCACTTT,CASSLVPGQGTGSPLHF
TRBV2,.,.,TRBJ2-3,TGTGCCAGCAACACTGTGGGGGCAGATACGCAGTATTTT,CASNTVGADTQYF
TRBV19,few,TRBD2,TRBJ2-1,TGTGCCAGTAGTAAGCACGGGACTAGCGGGAGAAGGAATGAGCAGTTCTTC,CASSKHGTSGRRNEQFF
TRBV29-1,.,.,TRBJ2-5,TGCAGCGTGGGTGGACTACTCTCTAAAGAGACCCAGTACTTC,CSVGGLLSKETQYF
TRBV20-1,.,.,TRBJ1-2,TGCAGTGCTAGTCGGCTCCCGGACAGCTCCTTC,CSASRLPDSSF
TRBV5-1,.,.,TRBJ2-5,TGCGCCAGCACCAGGGGCGGCCAAGAGACCCAGTACTTC,CASTRGGQETQYF
TRBV6-6,few,.,TRBJ1-3,TGTGCCAGCAGTTACTCTCACGCGGGTGGAGGAAACACCATATATTTT,CASSYSHAGGGNTIYF
TRBV5-4,few,.,TRBJ1-3,TGTGCCAGCAGCCTCCTAGCAGTGGACACCATATATTTT,CASSLLAVDTIYF
TRBV14,few,.,TRBJ1-2,TGTGCCAGCAGCCAAGAAGCAGGGAGCTATGGCTACACCTTC,CASSQEAGSYGYTF
TRBV9,many,.,TRBJ2-3,TGTGCCAGCAGCGTAGGAGATACGCAGTATTTT,CASSVGDTQYF
TRBV6-6,.,.,TRBJ2-1,TGTGCCAGCAGTTACGGGAACTACAATGAGCAGTTCTTC,CASSYGNYNEQFF
TRBV7-2,.,.,TRBJ1-1,TGTGCCAGCAGCTTAGGTGGAGGAATCCCTGAAGCTTTCTTT,CASSLGGGIPEAFF
TRBV18,few,.,TRBJ2-1,TGTGCCAGCTCACCACCGGAGGCTATCAATGAGCAGTTCTTC,CASSPPEAINEQFF
TRBV18,few,TRBD2,TRBJ2-5,TGTGCCAGCTCACCCCGGGGGGGAACTCGTTCGGAGACCCAGTACTTC,CASSPRGGTRSETQYF
TRBV6-1,.,TRBD1,TRBJ1-5,TGTGCCAGCAGTGCGGGACAGCAGCCCCAGCATTTT,CASSAGQQPQHF
TRBV5-1,few,TRBD1,TRBJ1-1,TGCGCCAGCAGCAGTATACCCACAGGGGGGAAAGCTTTCTTT,CASSSIPTGGKAFF
TRBV11-1,many,.,TRBJ2-3,TGTGCCAGCAGCCCCCGCACCGTAACAGATACGCAGTATTTT,CASSPRTVTDTQYF
TRBV9,.,TRBD1,TRBJ1-2,TGTGCCAGCACCCAAACTTCGGGACAGCCCTATGGCTACACCTTC,CASTQTSGQPYGYTF
TRBV18,.,TRBD1,TRBJ1-6,TGTGCCAGCTCTCCCGGGACAGGGGTGACCTCACCCCTCCACTTT,CASSPGTGVTSPLHF
TRBV11-2,.,.,TRBJ2-1,TGTGCCACCCAGTACGACTCCTACAATGAGCAGTTCTTC,CATQYDSYNEQFF
TRBV7-8,.,TRBD2,TRBJ2-5,TGTGCCAGCAGCTTAAGATGGGGACTAGCGGGGGGGAGTCAAGAGACCCAGTACTTC,CASSLRWGLAGGSQETQYF
TRBV7-9,.,.,TRBJ2-1,TGTGCCAGCAGCCCTACCCGGAGCTCCTACAATGAGCAGTTCTTC,CASSPTRSSYNEQFF
TRBV11-3,many,TRBD2,TRBJ2-3,TGTGCCAGCAGCCCGGGGGGAGATACGCAGTATTTT,CASSPGGDTQYF
TRBV27,.,.,TRBJ1-3,TGTGCCAGCAGTTCCGTCGGCGGCTCTGGAAACACCATATATTTT,CASSSVGGSGNTIYF
TRBV7-2,few,.,TRBJ2-3,TGTGCCAGCAGCCGAAAAAAGTCGACTGCTAGCACAGATACGCAGTATTTT,CASSRKKSTASTDTQYF
TRBV9,few,TRBD1,TRBJ1-1,TGTGCCAGCAGCGGACCGGGACAGGGGACCACTGAAGCTTTCTTT,CASSGPGQGTTEAFF
TRBV6-1,.,TRBD1,TRBJ1-5,TGTGCCAGCAGTGGAACAGGGGATCAGCCCCAGCATTTT,CASSGTGDQPQHF
TRBV11-2,few,TRBD1,TRBJ2-2,TGTGCCAACAGCCGGGACAGAAACACCGGGGAGCTGTTTTTT,CANSRDRNTGELFF
TRBV5-5,few,TRBD2,TRBJ2-2,TGTGCCAGCAGCGTGTCGCTAGCGGGGGTCGGGGAGCTGTTTTTT,CASSVSLAGVGELFF
TRBV6-6,.,TRBD2,TRBJ2-3,TGTGCCAGCGTAAGGAGCGGGAGGGCAACAGATACGCAGTATTTT,CASVRSGRATDTQYF
TRBV18,.,.,TRBJ2-5,TGTGCCAGCTCCAGAACGAGGACAGATCAGGAGACCCAGTACTTC,CASSRTRTDQETQYF
TRBV7-3,few,.,TRBJ2-1,TGTGCCAGCAGCTTAACAGCGAGTTACAACAATGAGCAGTTCTTC,CASSLTASYNNEQFF
TRBV9,.,TRBD2,TRBJ2-3,TGTGCCAGCAGTGCCGGGACTAGGTCTCGAACCACAGATACGCAGTATTTT,CASSAGTRSRTTDTQYF
TRBV18,few,TRBD1,TRBJ1-5,TGTGCCAGCTCAGGACAGGGCAATGAGCCCCAGCATTTT,CASSGQGNEPQHF
TRBV14,many,.,TRBJ1-6,TGTGCCAGCAGCTCCGATATGAATTCACCCCTCCACTTT,CASSSDMNSPLHF
TRBV18,.,.,TRBJ1-1,TGTGCCAGCTCAGCACAGGAGACGAACACTGAAGCTTTCTTT,CASSAQETNTEAFF
TRBV7-2,.,.,TRBJ1-4,TGTGCCAGCAGCCCGACGGGGCCCGGGATGGGTGAAAAACTGTTTTTT,CASSPTGPGMGEKLFF
TRBV28,once,TRBD1,TRBJ1-5,TGTGCCAGCAGCCCCACCCGGACAGGGTATCAGCCCCAGCATTTT,CASSPTRTGYQPQHF
TRBV7-2,few,.,TRBJ2-2,TGTGCCAGCAGCTTAGTCCCCAGAACCACCGGGGAGCTGTTTTTT,CASSLVPRTTGELFF
TRBV7-2,.,.,TRBJ2-3,TGTGCCAGCAGCGTTTACAGCACAGATACGCAGTATTTT,CASSVYSTDTQYF
TRBV7-9,few,.,TRBJ1-3,TGTGCCAGCAGCGCCCAAGGGATTGGAAACACCATATATTTT,CASSAQGIGNTIYF